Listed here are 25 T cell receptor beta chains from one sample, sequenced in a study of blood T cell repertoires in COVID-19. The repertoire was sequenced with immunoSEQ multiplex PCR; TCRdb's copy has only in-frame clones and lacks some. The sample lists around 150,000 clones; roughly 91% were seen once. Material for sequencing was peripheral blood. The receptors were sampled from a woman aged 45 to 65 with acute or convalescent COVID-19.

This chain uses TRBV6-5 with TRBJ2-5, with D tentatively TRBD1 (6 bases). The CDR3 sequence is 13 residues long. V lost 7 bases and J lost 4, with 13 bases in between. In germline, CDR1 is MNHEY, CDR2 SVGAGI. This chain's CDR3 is CASTPRGGETQYF. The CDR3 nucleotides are TGTGCCAGCACCCCCCGAGGGGGAGAGACCCAGTACTTC.

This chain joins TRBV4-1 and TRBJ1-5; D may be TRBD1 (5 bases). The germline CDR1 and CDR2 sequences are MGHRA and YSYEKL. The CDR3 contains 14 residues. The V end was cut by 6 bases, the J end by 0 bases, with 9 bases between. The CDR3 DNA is TGCGCCAGCAGTCACGACAGTAGCAATCAGCCCCAGCATTTT. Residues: CASSHDSSNQPQHF.

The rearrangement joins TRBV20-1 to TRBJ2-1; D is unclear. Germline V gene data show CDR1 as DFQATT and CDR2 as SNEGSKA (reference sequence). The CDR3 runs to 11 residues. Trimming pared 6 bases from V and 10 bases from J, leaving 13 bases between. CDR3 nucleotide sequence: TGCAGTGCCGCCCGTGGCACCGAGCAGTTCTTC. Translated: CSAARGTEQFF.

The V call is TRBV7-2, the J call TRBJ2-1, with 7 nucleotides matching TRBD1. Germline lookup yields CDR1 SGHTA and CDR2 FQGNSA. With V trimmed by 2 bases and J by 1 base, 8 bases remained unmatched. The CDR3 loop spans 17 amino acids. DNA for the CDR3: TGTGCCAGCAGCTTATTATCGGGACAGAGATCCTACAATGAGCAGTTCTTC. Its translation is CASSLLSGQRSYNEQFF.

The chain's CDR3 is CASTTTVNTEAFF. The CDR3 DNA reads TGTGCCAGCACTACGACAGTGAACACTGAAGCTTTCTTT. The chain joins TRBV2 to TRBJ1-1; a weak D match, TRBD1 (5 bases). CDR3 length equals 13 residues. V was cut by 7 bases and J by 0 bases, with 9 bases left in between. CDR1 is SNHLY and CDR2 is FYNNEI in the germline V gene.

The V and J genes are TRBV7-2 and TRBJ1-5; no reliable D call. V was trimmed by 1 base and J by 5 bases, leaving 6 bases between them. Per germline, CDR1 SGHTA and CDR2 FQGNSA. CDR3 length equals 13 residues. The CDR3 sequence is CASSLEADQPQHF. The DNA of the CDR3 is TGTGCCAGCAGCTTAGAAGCGGATCAGCCCCAGCATTTT.

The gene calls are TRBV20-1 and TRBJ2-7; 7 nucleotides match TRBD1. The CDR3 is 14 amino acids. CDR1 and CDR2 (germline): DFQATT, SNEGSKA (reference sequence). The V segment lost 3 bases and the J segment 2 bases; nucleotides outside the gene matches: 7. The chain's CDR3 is CSASDGTATYEQYF. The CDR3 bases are TGCAGTGCTAGTGACGGGACAGCAACCTACGAGCAGTACTTC.

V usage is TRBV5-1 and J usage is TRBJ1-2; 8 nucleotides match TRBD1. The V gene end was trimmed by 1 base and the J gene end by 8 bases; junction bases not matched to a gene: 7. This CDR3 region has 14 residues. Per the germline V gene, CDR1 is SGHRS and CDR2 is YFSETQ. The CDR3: CASSLRTGGEGYTF. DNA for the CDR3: TGCGCCAGCAGCTTGAGAACAGGGGGGGAAGGCTACACCTTC.

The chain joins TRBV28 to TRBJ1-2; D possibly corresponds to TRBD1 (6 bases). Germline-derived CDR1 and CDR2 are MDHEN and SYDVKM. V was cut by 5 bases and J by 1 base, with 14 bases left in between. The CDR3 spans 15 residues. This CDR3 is CASSPRDTFNYGYTF. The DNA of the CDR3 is TGTGCCAGCAGTCCCCGGGACACTTTTAACTATGGCTACACCTTC.

CDR3 in DNA: TGTGCCAGCAGTTTGGGGACAGGGGAACAAGAGACCCAGTACTTC. This encodes CASSLGTGEQETQYF. The chain employs TRBV27 and TRBJ2-5; 10 bases are shared with TRBD1. The CDR3 contains 15 residues. Germline loops: CDR1 MNHEY, CDR2 SMNVEV (reference sequence). V dropped 3 bases and J dropped 2; count of bases not matched to a gene: 3.

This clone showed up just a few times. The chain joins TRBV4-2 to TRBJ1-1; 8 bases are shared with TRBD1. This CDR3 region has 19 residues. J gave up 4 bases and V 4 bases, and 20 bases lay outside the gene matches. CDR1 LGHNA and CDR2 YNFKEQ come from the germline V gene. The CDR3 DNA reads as TGTGCCAGCAGCCCCAGGGCAGGGGGCGCTTTCAGGGCCCCCACTGAAGCTTTCTTT. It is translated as CASSPRAGGAFRAPTEAFF.

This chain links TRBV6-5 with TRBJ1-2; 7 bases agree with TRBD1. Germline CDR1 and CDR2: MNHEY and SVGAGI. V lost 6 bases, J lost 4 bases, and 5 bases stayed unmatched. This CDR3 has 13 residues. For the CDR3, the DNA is TGTGCCAGCAGAGACGACAGGGTCTATGGCTACACCTTC. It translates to CASRDDRVYGYTF.

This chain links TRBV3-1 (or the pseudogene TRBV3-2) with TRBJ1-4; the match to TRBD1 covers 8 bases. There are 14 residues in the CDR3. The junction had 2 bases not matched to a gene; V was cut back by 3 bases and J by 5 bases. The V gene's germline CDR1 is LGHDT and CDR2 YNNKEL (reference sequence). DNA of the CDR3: TGTGCCAGCAGCCACAGGGACAGGAATGAAAAACTGTTTTTT. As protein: CASSHRDRNEKLFF.

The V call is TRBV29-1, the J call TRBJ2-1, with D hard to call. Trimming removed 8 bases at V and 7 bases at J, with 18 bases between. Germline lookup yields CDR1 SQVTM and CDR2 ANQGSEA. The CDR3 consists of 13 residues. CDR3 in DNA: TGCAGCTCCTCCTCCCGATTGCGGAATGAGCAGTTCTTC. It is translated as CSSSSRLRNEQFF.

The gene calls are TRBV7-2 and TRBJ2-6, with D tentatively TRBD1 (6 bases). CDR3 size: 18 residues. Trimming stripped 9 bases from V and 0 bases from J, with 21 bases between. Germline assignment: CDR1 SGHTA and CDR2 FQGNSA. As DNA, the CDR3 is TGTGCCAGTCTTGGACGGGACACTGCAAGCTCTGGGGCCAACGTCCTGACTTTC. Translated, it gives CASLGRDTASSGANVLTF. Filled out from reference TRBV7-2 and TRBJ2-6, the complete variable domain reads GAGVSQSPSNKVTEKGKDVELRCDPISGHTALYWYRQSLGQGLEFLIYFQGNSAPDKSGLPSDRFSAERTGGSVSTLTIQRTQQEDSAVYLCASLGRDTASSGANVLTFGAGSRLTVL.

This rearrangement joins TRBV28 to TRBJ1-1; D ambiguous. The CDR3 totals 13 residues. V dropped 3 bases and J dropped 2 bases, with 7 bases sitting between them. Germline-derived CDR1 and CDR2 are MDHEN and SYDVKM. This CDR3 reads CASSFNSNTEAFF. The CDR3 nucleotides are TGTGCCAGCAGTTTTAACTCAAACACTGAAGCTTTCTTT.

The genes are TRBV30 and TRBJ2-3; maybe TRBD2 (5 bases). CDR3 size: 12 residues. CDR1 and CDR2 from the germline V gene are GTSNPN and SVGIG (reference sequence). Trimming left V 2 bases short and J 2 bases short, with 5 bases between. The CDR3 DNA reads TGTGCCTGGAGTCGGGACACAGATACGCAGTATTTT. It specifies CAWSRDTDTQYF.

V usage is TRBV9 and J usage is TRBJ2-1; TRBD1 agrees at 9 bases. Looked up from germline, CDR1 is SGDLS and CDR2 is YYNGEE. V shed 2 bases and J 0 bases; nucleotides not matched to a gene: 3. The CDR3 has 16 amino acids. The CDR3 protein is CASSVLTGGSYNEQFF. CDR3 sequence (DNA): TGTGCCAGCAGCGTCTTGACAGGGGGCTCCTACAATGAGCAGTTCTTC.

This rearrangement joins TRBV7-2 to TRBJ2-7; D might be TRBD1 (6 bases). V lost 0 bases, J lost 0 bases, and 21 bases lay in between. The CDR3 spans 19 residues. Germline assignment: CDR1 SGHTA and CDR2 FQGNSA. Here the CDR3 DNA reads TGTGCCAGCAGCTTAGCCCCCAGAAGACCAGGGGTGGGCTCCTACGAGCAGTACTTC. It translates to CASSLAPRRPGVGSYEQYF.

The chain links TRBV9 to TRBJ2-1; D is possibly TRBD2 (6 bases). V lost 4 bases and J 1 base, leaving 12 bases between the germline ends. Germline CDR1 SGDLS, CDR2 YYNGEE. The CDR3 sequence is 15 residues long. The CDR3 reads CASSLGGESYNEQFF. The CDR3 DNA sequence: TGTGCCAGCAGCTTGGGGGGTGAGTCCTACAATGAGCAGTTCTTC.

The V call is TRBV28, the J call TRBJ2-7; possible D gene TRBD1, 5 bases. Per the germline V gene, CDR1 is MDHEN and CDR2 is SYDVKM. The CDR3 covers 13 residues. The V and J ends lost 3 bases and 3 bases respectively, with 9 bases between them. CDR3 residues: CASSFPGNYEQYF. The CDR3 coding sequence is TGTGCCAGCAGTTTCCCAGGGAACTACGAGCAGTACTTC.

CDR3 nucleotide sequence: TGCGCCAGCAGCCAAGATGGGGGGGTGGGCAATCAGCCCCAGCATTTT. It translates to CASSQDGGVGNQPQHF. The rearrangement joins TRBV4-1 to TRBJ1-5; tentative D call: TRBD1 (5 bases). The V gene's germline CDR1 is MGHRA and CDR2 YSYEKL. This CDR3 contains 16 residues. Trimming removed 0 bases from V and 2 bases from J, with 11 bases in between.

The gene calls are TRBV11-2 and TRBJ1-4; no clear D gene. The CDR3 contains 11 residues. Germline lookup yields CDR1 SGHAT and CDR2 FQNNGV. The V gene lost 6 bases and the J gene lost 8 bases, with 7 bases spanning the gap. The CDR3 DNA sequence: TGTGCCAGCAGGCTCGGGGAAAAACTGTTTTTT. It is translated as CASRLGEKLFF.

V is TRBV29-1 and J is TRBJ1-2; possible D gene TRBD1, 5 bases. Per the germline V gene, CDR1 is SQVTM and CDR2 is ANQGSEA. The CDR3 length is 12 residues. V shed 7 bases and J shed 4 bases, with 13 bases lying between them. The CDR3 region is CSAREGPYGYTF. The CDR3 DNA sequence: TGCAGCGCGCGCGAGGGGCCCTATGGCTACACCTTC.

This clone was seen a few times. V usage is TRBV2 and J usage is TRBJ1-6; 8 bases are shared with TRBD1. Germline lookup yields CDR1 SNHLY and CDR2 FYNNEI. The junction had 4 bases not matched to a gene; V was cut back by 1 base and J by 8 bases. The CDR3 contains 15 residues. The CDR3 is CASSEGTGKDSPLHF. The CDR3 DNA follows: TGTGCCAGCAGTGAAGGGACAGGGAAGGATTCACCCCTCCACTTT.